These 5 T cell receptor beta chains came from one sample sequenced in a study of blood T cell repertoires in COVID-19. The assay was immunoSEQ multiplex PCR, and TCRdb's table has in-frame clones only and misses some. This table holds under 200,000 clones, about 87% found once. The sequencing sample was made of peripheral blood. These TCRs come from a man aged 18 to 35 with active or convalescent COVID-19.

This chain joins TRBV19 and TRBJ2-6, with D unresolved. V lost 3 bases and J lost 4, with 10 bases in between. This CDR3 comprises 15 residues. The germline V gene has CDR1 LNHDA and CDR2 SQIVND (reference sequence). Here the CDR3 DNA reads TGTGCCAGTAGTATCGGAGTGGCAGGGGCCAACGTCCTGACTTTC. It specifies CASSIGVAGANVLTF.

The chain couples TRBV6-4 to TRBJ2-1; D is possibly TRBD1 (5 bases). This CDR3 region has 13 residues. The V end was cut by 3 bases, the J end by 7 bases, with 10 bases between. CDR1 and CDR2 (germline): MRHNA, SNTAGT. The CDR3 loop is CASSEERGNEQFF. The CDR3 coding sequence is TGTGCCAGCAGTGAAGAAAGGGGAAATGAGCAGTTCTTC.

CDR3 DNA sequence: TGTGCCAGCAGTTTACGGGACAGGGTGTATTCACCCCTCCACTTT. This translates into CASSLRDRVYSPLHF. The chain couples TRBV28 to TRBJ1-6, with 9 bases fitting TRBD1. The germline gives CDR1 MDHEN, CDR2 SYDVKM. Trimming removed 2 bases from V and 8 bases from J; junction bases left unmatched: 4. This CDR3 region has 15 residues.

The CDR3 here is CASSLGWTGLPYEQYF. The DNA for the CDR3 is TGCGCCAGCAGCTTGGGGTGGACAGGGTTACCCTACGAGCAGTACTTC. This chain joins TRBV5-1 and TRBJ2-7; the match to TRBD1 covers 8 bases. The V gene end was trimmed by 0 bases and the J gene end by 2 bases; junction bases not matched to a gene: 7. Germline V gene data show CDR1 as SGHRS and CDR2 as YFSETQ. The CDR3 contains 16 residues.

The chain combines TRBV5-6 with TRBJ2-3, with 8 bases that match TRBD2. The CDR3 runs 15 residues. CDR1 and CDR2 from the germline V gene are SGHDT and YYEEEE. With 9 bases clipped from V and 2 bases from J, the junction kept 11 bases outside the gene matches. This CDR3 is CATTSGSPYTDTQYF. As DNA, the CDR3 is TGTGCCACCACCAGCGGGAGCCCCTACACAGATACGCAGTATTTT.